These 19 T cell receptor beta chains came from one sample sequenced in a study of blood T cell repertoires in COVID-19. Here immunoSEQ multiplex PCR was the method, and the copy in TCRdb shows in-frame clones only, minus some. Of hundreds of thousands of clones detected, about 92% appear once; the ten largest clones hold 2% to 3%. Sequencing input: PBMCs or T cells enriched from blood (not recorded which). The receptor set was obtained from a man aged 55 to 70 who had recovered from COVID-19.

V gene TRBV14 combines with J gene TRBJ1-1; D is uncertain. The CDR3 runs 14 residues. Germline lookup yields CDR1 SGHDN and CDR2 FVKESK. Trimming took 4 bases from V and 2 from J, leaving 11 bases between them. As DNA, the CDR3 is TGTGCCAGCAGCCGGTTAGTACTTAACACTGAAGCTTTCTTT. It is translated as CASSRLVLNTEAFF.

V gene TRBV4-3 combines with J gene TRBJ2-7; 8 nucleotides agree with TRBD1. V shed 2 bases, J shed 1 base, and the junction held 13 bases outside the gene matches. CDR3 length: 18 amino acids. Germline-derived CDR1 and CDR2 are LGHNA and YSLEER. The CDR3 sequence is CASSQHQSRTGLSYEQYF. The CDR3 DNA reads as TGCGCCAGCAGCCAACATCAGTCCCGGACAGGGCTTTCCTACGAGCAGTACTTC.

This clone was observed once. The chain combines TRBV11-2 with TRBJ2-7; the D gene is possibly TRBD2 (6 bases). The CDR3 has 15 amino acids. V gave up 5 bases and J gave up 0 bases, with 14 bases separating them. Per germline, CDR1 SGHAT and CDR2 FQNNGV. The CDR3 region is CASSPGTLPSYEQYF. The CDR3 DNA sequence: TGTGCCAGCAGCCCCGGGACTCTCCCCTCCTACGAGCAGTACTTC. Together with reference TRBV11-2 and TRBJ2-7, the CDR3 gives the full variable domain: EAGVAQSPRYKIIEKRQSVAFWCNPISGHATLYWYQQILGQGPKLLIQFQNNGVVDDSQLPKDRFSAERLKGVDSTLKIQPAKLEDSAVYLCASSPGTLPSYEQYFGPGTRLTVT.

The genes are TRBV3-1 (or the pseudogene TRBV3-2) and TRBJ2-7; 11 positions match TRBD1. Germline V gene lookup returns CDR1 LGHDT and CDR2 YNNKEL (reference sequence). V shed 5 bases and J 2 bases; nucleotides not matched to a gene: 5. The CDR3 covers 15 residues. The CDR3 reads CASSDPGQGAYEQYF. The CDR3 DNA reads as TGTGCCAGCAGCGACCCGGGACAGGGGGCCTACGAGCAGTACTTC.

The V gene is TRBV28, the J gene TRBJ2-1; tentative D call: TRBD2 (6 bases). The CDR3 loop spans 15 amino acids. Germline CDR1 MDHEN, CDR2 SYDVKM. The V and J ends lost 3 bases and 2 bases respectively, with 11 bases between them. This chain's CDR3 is CASSLGGGTYNEQFF. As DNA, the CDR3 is TGTGCCAGCAGTTTGGGAGGAGGCACCTACAATGAGCAGTTCTTC.

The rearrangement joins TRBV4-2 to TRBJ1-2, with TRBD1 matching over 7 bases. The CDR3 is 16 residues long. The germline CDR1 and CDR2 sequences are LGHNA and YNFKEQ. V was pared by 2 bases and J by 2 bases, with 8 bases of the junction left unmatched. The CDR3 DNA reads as TGTGCCAGCAGCCAACCCGGGGACAGCCAGAACTATGGCTACACCTTC. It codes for CASSQPGDSQNYGYTF.

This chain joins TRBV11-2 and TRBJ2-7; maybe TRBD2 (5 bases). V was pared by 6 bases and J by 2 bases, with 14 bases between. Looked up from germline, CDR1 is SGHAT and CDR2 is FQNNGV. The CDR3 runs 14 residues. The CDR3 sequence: CASSERLWAYEQYF. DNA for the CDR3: TGTGCCAGCAGTGAGCGGCTTTGGGCCTACGAGCAGTACTTC.

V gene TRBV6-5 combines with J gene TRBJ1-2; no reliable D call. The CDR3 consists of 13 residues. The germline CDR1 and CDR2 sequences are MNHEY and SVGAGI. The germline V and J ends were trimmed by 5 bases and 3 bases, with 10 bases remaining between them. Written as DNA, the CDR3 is TGTGCCAGCAGTCTTACCCGGGACTATGGCTACACCTTC. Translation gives CASSLTRDYGYTF.

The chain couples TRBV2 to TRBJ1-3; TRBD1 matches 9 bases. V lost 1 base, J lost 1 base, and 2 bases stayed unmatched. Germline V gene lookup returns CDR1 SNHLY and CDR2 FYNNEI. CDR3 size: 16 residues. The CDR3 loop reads CASSEDGTGSGNTIYF. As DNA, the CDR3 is TGTGCCAGCAGTGAAGACGGGACAGGGTCTGGAAACACCATATATTTT.

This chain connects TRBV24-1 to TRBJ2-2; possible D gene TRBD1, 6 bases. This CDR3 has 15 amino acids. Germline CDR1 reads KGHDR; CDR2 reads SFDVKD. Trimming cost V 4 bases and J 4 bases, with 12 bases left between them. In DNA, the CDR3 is TGTGCCACCAGTGACTCTGGGACACCCACCGGGGAGCTGTTTTTT. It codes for CATSDSGTPTGELFF.

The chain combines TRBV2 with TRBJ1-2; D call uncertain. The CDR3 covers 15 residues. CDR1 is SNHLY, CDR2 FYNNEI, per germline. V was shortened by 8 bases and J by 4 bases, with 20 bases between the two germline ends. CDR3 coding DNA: TGTGCCAGCCGTAAGACATGGCTGGGTAGCTATGGCTACACCTTC. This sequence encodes CASRKTWLGSYGYTF. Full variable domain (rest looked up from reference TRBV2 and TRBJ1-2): EPEVTQTPSHQVTQMGQEVILRCVPISNHLYFYWYRQILGQKVEFLVSFYNNEISEKSEIFDDQFSVERPDGSNFTLKIRSTKLEDSAMYFCASRKTWLGSYGYTFGSGTRLTVV.

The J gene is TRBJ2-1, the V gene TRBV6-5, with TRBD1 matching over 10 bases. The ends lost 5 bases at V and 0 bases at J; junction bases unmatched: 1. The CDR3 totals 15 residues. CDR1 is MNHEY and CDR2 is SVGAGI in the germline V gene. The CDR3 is CASSRTGGSYNEQFF. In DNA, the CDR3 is TGTGCCAGCAGTCGGACAGGGGGCTCCTACAATGAGCAGTTCTTC.

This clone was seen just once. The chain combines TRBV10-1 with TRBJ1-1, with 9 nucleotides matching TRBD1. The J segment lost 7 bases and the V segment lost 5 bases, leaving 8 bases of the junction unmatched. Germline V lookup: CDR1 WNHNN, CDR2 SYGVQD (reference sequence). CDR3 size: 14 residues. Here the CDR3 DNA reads TGCGCCAGCAGTCCGGGACAGGGTTTGAGTGAAGCTTTCTTT. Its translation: CASSPGQGLSEAFF.

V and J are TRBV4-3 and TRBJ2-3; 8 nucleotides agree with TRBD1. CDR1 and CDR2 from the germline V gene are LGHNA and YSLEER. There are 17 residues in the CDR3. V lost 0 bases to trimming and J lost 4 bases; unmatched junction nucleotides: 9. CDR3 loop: CASSQDRTGTESDTQYF. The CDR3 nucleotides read TGCGCCAGCAGCCAAGATCGGACAGGGACAGAATCAGATACGCAGTATTTT.

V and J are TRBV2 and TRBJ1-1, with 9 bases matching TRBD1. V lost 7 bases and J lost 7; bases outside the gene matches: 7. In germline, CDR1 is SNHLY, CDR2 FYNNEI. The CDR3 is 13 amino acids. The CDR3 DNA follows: TGTGCCAGCACTGGGACAGGGATGTTTGAAGCTTTCTTT. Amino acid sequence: CASTGTGMFEAFF.

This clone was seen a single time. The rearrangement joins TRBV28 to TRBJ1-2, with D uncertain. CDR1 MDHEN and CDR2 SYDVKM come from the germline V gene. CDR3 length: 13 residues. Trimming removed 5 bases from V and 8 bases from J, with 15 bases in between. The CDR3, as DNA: TGTGCCAGCAGTCTTGACTGGCGTCAAGGCTACACCTTC. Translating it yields CASSLDWRQGYTF.

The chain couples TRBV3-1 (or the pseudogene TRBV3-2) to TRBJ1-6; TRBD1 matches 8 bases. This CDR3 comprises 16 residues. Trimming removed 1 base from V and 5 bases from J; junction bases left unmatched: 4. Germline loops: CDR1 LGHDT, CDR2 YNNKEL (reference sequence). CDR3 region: CASSQGTGTNNSPLHF. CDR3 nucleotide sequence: TGTGCCAGCAGCCAAGGGACAGGGACAAATAATTCACCCCTCCACTTT.

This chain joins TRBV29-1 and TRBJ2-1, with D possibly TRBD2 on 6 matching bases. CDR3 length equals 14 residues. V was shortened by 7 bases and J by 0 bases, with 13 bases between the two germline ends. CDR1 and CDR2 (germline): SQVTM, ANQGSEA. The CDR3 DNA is TGCAGCGGGACTAAACGGAGCTCCTACAATGAGCAGTTCTTC. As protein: CSGTKRSSYNEQFF.

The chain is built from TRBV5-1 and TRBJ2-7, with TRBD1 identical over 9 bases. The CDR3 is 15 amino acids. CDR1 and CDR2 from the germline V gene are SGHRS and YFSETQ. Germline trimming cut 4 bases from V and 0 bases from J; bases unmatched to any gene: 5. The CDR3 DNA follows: TGCGCCAGCAGCACAGGACAGGGGAGCTCCTACGAGCAGTACTTC. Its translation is CASSTGQGSSYEQYF.